This T cell receptor (beta chain) was obtained from a study of blood T cell repertoires in COVID-19. Germline V CDR1 and CDR2: SGHRS, YFSETQ. V dropped 1 base and J dropped 2 bases, with 10 bases sitting between them. This CDR3 region has 15 residues. Profiling relied on immunoSEQ multiplex PCR, and the TCRdb table lists in-frame clones only, not all of them. Counted here are around 160,000 clones, more than 70% occurring once; the ten biggest clones make up 13%. The chain recombines TRBV5-1 with TRBJ2-4, with D perhaps matching TRBD1 (6 bases). Sequencing input: peripheral blood. This sequence originates from a man aged 55 to 70 with active or convalescent COVID-19. In DNA form, the CDR3 reads TGCGCCAGCAGCTTGACAGGGCCAACCAAAAACATTCAGTACTTC. Protein product: CASSLTGPTKNIQYF.